These 11 T cell receptor beta chains were all obtained from the same sample, sequenced in a study of T-cell memory formation after mild COVID-19 (dated by TCRdb to the early 2020s). Library construction relied on 5' RACE. The instrument was an Illumina NovaSeq 6000. TCRdb trimmed public reads at Q25 via fastp, called clones via MiXCR and kept in-frame beta chains. Every entry covers one CDR3 protein and lists the most common genes and DNA from its rows. The sample table holds fewer than 550,000 distinct CDR3 sequences, of which roughly 20% were seen once. About 8.8% of the sample lies in the top ten. The sequencing sample was made of PBMCs or a T cell subset sorted from them (not recorded which). These receptors all stem from an adult woman who had mild COVID-19 (a few samples of this study predate the infection). The sample titles of this study are shuffled in the database, so cell type and time point are left out; the donor was told from shared clones.

The J gene is TRBJ1-2, the V gene TRBV20-1; TRBD1 matches 8 bases. The CDR3 loop spans 13 amino acids. Germline loops: CDR1 DFQATT, CDR2 SNEGSKA (reference sequence). V trimming: 6 bases; J trimming: 1 base; junction bases outside the gene matches: 4. This chain's CDR3 is CSAQTGVNYGYTF. CDR3 bases: TGCAGTGCACAGACAGGGGTTAACTATGGCTACACCTTC.

The chain has TRBV20-1 and TRBJ2-2, with a possible D match to TRBD2 (5 bases). Germline V gene data show CDR1 as DFQATT and CDR2 as SNEGSKA (reference sequence). The V end lost 1 base, the J end lost 4 bases, and 13 bases lay between the germline ends. The CDR3 has 15 amino acids. CDR3 in amino acids: CSARVPGSITGELFF. DNA for the CDR3: TGCAGTGCTAGAGTACCGGGATCGATCACCGGGGAGCTGTTTTTT.

In this sample, this clonotype turned up many times. This chain links TRBV12-3 or TRBV12-4 with TRBJ2-7; 7 bases are shared with TRBD1. The CDR3 sequence is 16 residues long. V shed 6 bases and J 2 bases; nucleotides not matched to a gene: 13. CDR3 region: CASSPRQGEGAYEQYF. In nucleotides, the CDR3 is TGTGCCAGCAGCCCTCGACAGGGCGAGGGTGCCTACGAGCAGTACTTC.

This sequence joins TRBV12-3 or TRBV12-4 and TRBJ1-2; D is undetermined. V was clipped by 6 bases and J by 4 bases, with 24 bases between them. The CDR3 spans 17 residues. The DNA of the CDR3 is TGTGCCAGCAGCCTAGGGCCAAAACCGTCAGGTACCTATGGCTACACCTTC. Translation gives CASSLGPKPSGTYGYTF.

The rearrangement uses TRBV3-1 and TRBJ2-1; D unresolved. Looked up from germline, CDR1 is LGHDT and CDR2 is YNNKEL (reference sequence). V was pared by 2 bases and J by 4 bases, with 15 bases between. CDR3 size: 16 residues. The CDR3 DNA follows: TGTGCCAGCAGCCAACTTTTACCCAGAACATACAATGAGCAGTTCTTC. Its translation: CASSQLLPRTYNEQFF.

This clonotype turned up a few times. This chain connects TRBV7-9 to TRBJ2-1, with D possibly matching TRBD2 (6 bases). Germline V gives CDR1 SEHNR, CDR2 FQNEAQ (reference sequence). The CDR3 covers 17 residues. The V gene lost 3 bases and the J gene lost 0 bases, with 15 bases spanning the gap. This CDR3 is CASSLPRGASSYNEQFF. For the CDR3, the DNA is TGTGCCAGCAGCTTGCCGCGCGGGGCGAGCTCCTACAATGAGCAGTTCTTC.

This clonotype has only a few counts. The chain carries TRBV27 and TRBJ2-3, with no clear D. V lost 9 bases and J 6 bases, leaving 31 bases between the germline ends. The length of the CDR3 is 18 residues. In germline, CDR1 is MNHEY, CDR2 SMNVEV (reference sequence). The CDR3 here is CASTFLAFVDGTFDTQYF. For the CDR3, the DNA is TGTGCCAGTACCTTCCTGGCTTTTGTGGATGGAACTTTCGATACGCAGTATTTT.

The chain joins TRBV19 to TRBJ2-5; D is perhaps TRBD2 (5 bases). V lost 7 bases and J 7 bases, leaving 10 bases between the germline ends. Germline lookup yields CDR1 LNHDA and CDR2 SQIVND (reference sequence). This CDR3 comprises 11 residues. The CDR3 is CASTHRGTQYF. CDR3 DNA: TGTGCCAGTACTCATCGGGGGACCCAGTACTTC.

This clonotype was seen only a few times. V is TRBV20-1 and J is TRBJ2-1; 12 nucleotides agree with TRBD2. V lost 0 bases, J lost 9 bases, and 3 bases stayed unmatched. Germline V lookup: CDR1 DFQATT, CDR2 SNEGSKA (reference sequence). The CDR3 is 14 amino acids. CDR3 amino acids: CSARDSSGRGEQFF. The CDR3 DNA sequence: TGCAGTGCTAGAGATTCTAGCGGGAGGGGTGAGCAGTTCTTC.

V usage is TRBV12-3 or TRBV12-4 and J usage is TRBJ1-5; D uncertain. V dropped 4 bases and J dropped 6 bases, with 19 bases sitting between them. The CDR3 loop spans 16 amino acids. The CDR3 region is CASSSHPAWVGQPQHF. CDR3 DNA sequence: TGTGCCAGCAGTTCCCACCCCGCGTGGGTCGGTCAGCCCCAGCATTTT.

The rearrangement links TRBV5-6 to TRBJ1-3; D perhaps matches TRBD1 (5 bases). Trimming took 2 bases from V and 0 from J, leaving 15 bases between them. The CDR3 is 17 amino acids. The germline V gene encodes CDR1 SGHDT and CDR2 YYEEEE. CDR3 sequence (DNA): TGTGCCAGCAGCTTTGGACGACAGTACTTCTCTGGAAACACCATATATTTT. Protein: CASSFGRQYFSGNTIYF.